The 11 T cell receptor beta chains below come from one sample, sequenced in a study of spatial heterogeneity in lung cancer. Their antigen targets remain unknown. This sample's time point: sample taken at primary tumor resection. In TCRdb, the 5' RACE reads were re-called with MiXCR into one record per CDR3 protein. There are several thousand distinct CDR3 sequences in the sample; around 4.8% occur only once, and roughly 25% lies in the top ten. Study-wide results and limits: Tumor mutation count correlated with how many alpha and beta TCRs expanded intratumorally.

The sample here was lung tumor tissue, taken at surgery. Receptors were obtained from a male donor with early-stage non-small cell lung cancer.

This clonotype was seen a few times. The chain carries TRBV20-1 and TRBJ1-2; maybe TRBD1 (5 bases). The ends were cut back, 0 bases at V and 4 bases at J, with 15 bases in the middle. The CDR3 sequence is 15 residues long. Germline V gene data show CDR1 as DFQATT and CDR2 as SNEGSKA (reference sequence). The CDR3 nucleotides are TGCAGTGCTAGAGATGGAGCTAGGGGAAGCTATGGCTACACCTTC. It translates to CSARDGARGSYGYTF.

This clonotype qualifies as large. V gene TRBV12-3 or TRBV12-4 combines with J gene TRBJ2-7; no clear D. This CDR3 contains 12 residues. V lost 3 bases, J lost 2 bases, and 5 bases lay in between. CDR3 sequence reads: CASSFEAYEQYF. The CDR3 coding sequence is TGTGCCAGCAGTTTTGAAGCCTACGAGCAGTACTTC.

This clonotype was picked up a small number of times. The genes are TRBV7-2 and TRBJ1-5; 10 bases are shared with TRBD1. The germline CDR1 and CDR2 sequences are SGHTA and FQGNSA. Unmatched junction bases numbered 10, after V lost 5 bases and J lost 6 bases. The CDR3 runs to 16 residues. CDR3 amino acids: CASSRQTGGAGQPQHF. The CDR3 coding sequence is TGTGCCAGCAGCCGACAGACAGGGGGCGCAGGTCAGCCCCAGCATTTT.

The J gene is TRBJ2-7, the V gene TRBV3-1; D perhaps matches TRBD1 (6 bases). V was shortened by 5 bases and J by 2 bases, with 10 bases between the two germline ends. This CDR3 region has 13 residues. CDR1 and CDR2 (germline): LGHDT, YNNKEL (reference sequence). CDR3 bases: TGTGCCAGCAGCAACAGGGCCCCCTACGAGCAGTACTTC. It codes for CASSNRAPYEQYF.

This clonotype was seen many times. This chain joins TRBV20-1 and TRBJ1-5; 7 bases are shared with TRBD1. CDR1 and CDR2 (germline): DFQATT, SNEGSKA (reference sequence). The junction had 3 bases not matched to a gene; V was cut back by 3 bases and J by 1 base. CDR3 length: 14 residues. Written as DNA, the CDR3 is TGCAGTGCTAGCAGGGGACAGAGCAATCAGCCCCAGCATTTT. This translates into CSASRGQSNQPQHF.

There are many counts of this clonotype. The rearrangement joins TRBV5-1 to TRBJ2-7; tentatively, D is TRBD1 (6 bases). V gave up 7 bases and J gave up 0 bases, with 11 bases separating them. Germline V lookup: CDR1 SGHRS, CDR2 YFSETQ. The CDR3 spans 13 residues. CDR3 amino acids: CASSQGISYEQYF. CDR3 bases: TGCGCCAGCTCACAGGGAATCTCCTACGAGCAGTACTTC. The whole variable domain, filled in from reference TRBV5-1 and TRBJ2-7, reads KAGVTQTPRYLIKTRGQQVTLSCSPISGHRSVSWYQQTPGQGLQFLFEYFSETQRNKGNFPGRFSGRQFSNSRSEMNVSTLELGDSALYLCASSQGISYEQYFGPGTRLTVT.

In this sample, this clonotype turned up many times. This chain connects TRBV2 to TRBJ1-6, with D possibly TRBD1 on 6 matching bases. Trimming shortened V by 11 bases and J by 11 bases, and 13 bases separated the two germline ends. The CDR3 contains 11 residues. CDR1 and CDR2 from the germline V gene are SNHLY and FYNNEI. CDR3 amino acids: CALGGSPPLHF. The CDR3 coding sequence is TGTGCCTTAGGGGGGAGTCCACCCCTCCACTTT.

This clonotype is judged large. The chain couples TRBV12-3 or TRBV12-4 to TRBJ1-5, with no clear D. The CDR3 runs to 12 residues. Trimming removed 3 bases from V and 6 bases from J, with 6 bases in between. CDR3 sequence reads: CASSFAGQPQHF. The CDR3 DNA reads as TGTGCCAGCAGTTTCGCCGGTCAGCCCCAGCATTTT.

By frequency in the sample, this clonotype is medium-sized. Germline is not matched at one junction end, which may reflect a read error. CDR3 loop: CASSPPTGLSYEQYF. CDR3 in DNA: TGTGCCAGCAGCCCCCCGACAGGACTCTCCTATGAGCAGTACTTC. J is TRBJ2-7 and V is TRBV28; D might be TRBD1 (6 bases). Germline V gives CDR1 MDHEN, CDR2 SYDVKM. The CDR3 totals 15 residues.

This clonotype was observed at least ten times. The CDR3 DNA sequence: TGTGCCACGGCACAGGGGGGACAGGAACCCCAGCATTTT. It codes for CATAQGGQEPQHF. V usage is TRBV10-3 and J usage is TRBJ1-5; 8 bases agree with TRBD1. The germline V gene encodes CDR1 ENHRY and CDR2 SYGVKD. The CDR3 is 13 amino acids. The V segment lost 10 bases and the J segment 10 bases; nucleotides outside the gene matches: 12.

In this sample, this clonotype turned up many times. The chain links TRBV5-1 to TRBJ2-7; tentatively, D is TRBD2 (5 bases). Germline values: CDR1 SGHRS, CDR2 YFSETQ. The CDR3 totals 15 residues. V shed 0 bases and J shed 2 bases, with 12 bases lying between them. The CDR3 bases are TGCGCCAGCAGCTTGGTGGAGGTCATGCCCTACGAGCAGTACTTC. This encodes CASSLVEVMPYEQYF.